The 20 T cell receptor beta chains below come from one sample, sequenced in a study of control samples from healthy donors and cancer patients. This table comes from immunoSEQ multiplex PCR, and its TCRdb copy is limited to in-frame clones, with some not included. The repertoire consists of some 120,000 clones, with about 86% occurring once and the leading ten covering 9.5% to 13%. Sequencing used blood. The receptor set was obtained from a man under 40 in good health.

The chain uses TRBV7-2 and TRBJ1-5; D uncertain. This CDR3 spans 15 amino acids. V dropped 0 bases and J dropped 7 bases, with 13 bases sitting between them. In germline, CDR1 is SGHTA, CDR2 FQGNSA. The CDR3 DNA reads as TGTGCCAGCAGCTTAGCGCATGGGAGCTCCCAGCCCCAGCATTTT. Its protein product is CASSLAHGSSQPQHF.

V and J are TRBV6-1 and TRBJ1-3; TRBD1 might be the D (6 bases). Germline assignment: CDR1 MNHNS and CDR2 SASEGT. CDR3 length equals 14 residues. V shed 1 base and J shed 8 bases, with 12 bases lying between them. This chain's CDR3 is CASSEGGGPDTIYF. CDR3 nucleotides: TGTGCCAGCAGTGAAGGAGGGGGGCCGGACACCATATATTTT.

The V and J genes are TRBV7-9 and TRBJ2-1; D may be TRBD1 or TRBD2 (5 bases each). The CDR3 sequence is 15 residues long. CDR1 is SEHNR, CDR2 FQNEAQ, per germline (reference sequence). V gave up 5 bases and J gave up 5 bases, with 16 bases separating them. CDR3 bases: TGTGCCAGCAGCCCCTTGGGACCAAAAAACAATGAGCAGTTCTTC. This gives the protein CASSPLGPKNNEQFF.

V usage is TRBV10-1 and J usage is TRBJ2-2; D perhaps matches TRBD1 (6 bases). Germline CDR1 and CDR2: WNHNN and SYGVQD (reference sequence). This CDR3 comprises 13 residues. V was shortened by 5 bases and J by 4 bases, with 8 bases between the two germline ends. The CDR3 DNA follows: TGCGCCAGCAGTCAGGACAGCACCGGGGAGCTGTTTTTT. Its translation is CASSQDSTGELFF.

The chain is built from TRBV30 and TRBJ1-4, with no clear D. CDR1 and CDR2 from the germline V gene are GTSNPN and SVGIG (reference sequence). With 0 bases removed from V and 0 bases from J, the gap between germline ends came to 5 bases. CDR3 length: 14 residues. CDR3 protein: CAWSVRATNEKLFF. DNA of the CDR3: TGTGCCTGGAGTGTACGGGCAACTAATGAAAAACTGTTTTTT. Supplemented by reference TRBV30 and TRBJ1-4, the full variable domain reads SQTIHQWPATLVQPVGSPLSLECTVEGTSNPNLYWYRQAAGRGLQLLFYSVGIGQISSEVPQNLSASRPQDRQFILSSKKLLLSDSGFYLCAWSVRATNEKLFFGSGTQLSVL.

V and J are TRBV21-1 and TRBJ1-5; the DNA was not used to check the table's D call, TRBD1. TRBV21-1 is a known pseudogene. This CDR3 has 14 residues. The CDR3 DNA reads TGTGCCAGCAGAACCGGGACAGGGATGGAGCCCCAGCATTTT. Amino acids: CASRTGTGMEPQHF.

A word on this clone: The same CDR3 arises from other DNA sequences in this sample as well. The chain couples TRBV27 to TRBJ2-3; tentatively, D is TRBD2 (5 bases). V was shortened by 3 bases and J by 0 bases, with 7 bases between the two germline ends. The CDR3 is 14 amino acids. Germline assignment: CDR1 MNHEY and CDR2 SMNVEV (reference sequence). The CDR3 sequence: CASSLRASTDTQYF. The CDR3 DNA sequence: TGTGCCAGCAGTTTGAGGGCTAGCACAGATACGCAGTATTTT.

J is TRBJ1-6 and V is TRBV4-2; D is ambiguous. The length of the CDR3 is 14 residues. CDR1 is LGHNA and CDR2 is YNFKEQ in the germline V gene. Deletions cut 1 base from V and 7 bases from J, with 8 bases between. In nucleotides, the CDR3 is TGTGCCAGCAGCCAAGGCAGGACGAATTCACCCCTCCACTTT. Its protein is CASSQGRTNSPLHF.

This chain links TRBV6-5 with TRBJ1-5, with D tentatively TRBD1 (6 bases). The germline V and J ends were trimmed by 6 bases and 4 bases, with 10 bases remaining between them. This CDR3 has 13 residues. Germline values: CDR1 MNHEY, CDR2 SVGAGI. CDR3 protein: CASSLQGNQPQHF. In DNA form, the CDR3 reads TGTGCCAGCAGCCTTCAGGGGAATCAGCCCCAGCATTTT.

The genes are TRBV10-1 and TRBJ2-3; D is unclear. The CDR3 is made up of 12 amino acids. The germline V gene encodes CDR1 WNHNN and CDR2 SYGVQD (reference sequence). V lost 5 bases and J 2 bases, leaving 5 bases between the germline ends. In nucleotides, the CDR3 is TGCGCCAGCAGTCCGAACACAGATACGCAGTATTTT. It is translated as CASSPNTDTQYF.

The chain links TRBV5-1 to TRBJ2-1; 9 bases agree with TRBD1. From germline, CDR1 is SGHRS and CDR2 YFSETQ. The ends lost 0 bases at V and 7 bases at J; junction bases unmatched: 5. The CDR3 covers 15 residues. CDR3 nucleotides: TGCGCCAGCAGCTTGGTGCGGACAGGGGCAAATGAGCAGTTCTTC. It specifies CASSLVRTGANEQFF.

The chain joins TRBV4-1 to TRBJ2-7, with D possibly matching TRBD1 (5 bases). The V and J ends lost 4 bases and 5 bases respectively, with 12 bases between them. The CDR3 covers 13 residues. CDR1 MGHRA and CDR2 YSYEKL come from the germline V gene. The CDR3 DNA is TGCGCCAGCAGCCTCGACAGAAGCGACGAGCAGTACTTC. The encoded protein is CASSLDRSDEQYF.

The chain uses TRBV12-3 or TRBV12-4 and TRBJ1-4; 7 nucleotides align to TRBD1. V trimming: 5 bases; J trimming: 8 bases; junction bases outside the gene matches: 5. The CDR3 totals 13 residues. The CDR3 loop is CASSPGQKEKLFF. Here the CDR3 DNA reads TGTGCCAGCAGTCCGGGACAGAAGGAAAAACTGTTTTTT.

The rearrangement uses TRBV11-3 and TRBJ2-2; D possibly corresponds to TRBD2 (5 bases). V dropped 0 bases and J dropped 4 bases, with 12 bases sitting between them. Germline V gene data show CDR1 as SGHNT and CDR2 as YENEEA. CDR3 size: 16 residues. The CDR3 is CASSLDWLRGTGELFF. The CDR3 DNA is TGTGCCAGCAGCTTAGATTGGCTTCGGGGCACCGGGGAGCTGTTTTTT.

J is TRBJ1-5 and V is TRBV28; 7 bases line up with TRBD1. Germline-derived CDR1 and CDR2 are MDHEN and SYDVKM. CDR3 length: 14 amino acids. J lost 6 bases, V lost 6 bases, and 8 bases had no gene match. This CDR3 is CASRTGTSFQPQHF. Here the CDR3 DNA reads TGTGCCAGCAGGACAGGGACAAGTTTTCAGCCCCAGCATTTT.

This clone is medium-sized. For the CDR3, the DNA is TGTGCCAGCATCCCCCGGGACTACGTGAGAAGTGGCTACACCTTC. Its translation: CASIPRDYVRSGYTF. This chain links TRBV2 with TRBJ1-2; TRBD1 might be the D (5 bases). Germline V gives CDR1 SNHLY, CDR2 FYNNEI. This CDR3 contains 15 residues. V was cut by 7 bases and J by 7 bases, with 22 bases left in between.

This chain connects TRBV12-5 to TRBJ1-1; possibly TRBD1 for D (6 bases). Germline loops: CDR1 LGHNT, CDR2 FRNRAP. V was shortened by 3 bases and J by 6 bases, with 11 bases between the two germline ends. The CDR3 consists of 13 residues. Here the CDR3 reads CASGLQGGAEAFF. Written as DNA, the CDR3 is TGTGCTAGTGGTTTACAGGGAGGCGCTGAAGCTTTCTTT. Full variable domain (missing parts from reference TRBV12-5 and TRBJ1-1): DARVTQTPRHKVTEMGQEVTMRCQPILGHNTVFWYRQTMMQGLELLAYFRNRAPLDDSGMPKDRFSAEMPDATLATLKIQPSEPRDSAVYFCASGLQGGAEAFFGQGTRLTVV.

J is TRBJ1-4 and V is TRBV19, with a weak D call TRBD1 (5 bases). The V end was cut by 6 bases, the J end by 4 bases, with 9 bases between. The CDR3 is 13 amino acids. Germline V gene lookup returns CDR1 LNHDA and CDR2 SQIVND (reference sequence). CDR3 loop: CASSEGNNEKLFF. The CDR3 nucleotides are TGTGCCAGTAGCGAGGGGAATAATGAAAAACTGTTTTTT.

This clone was seen a few times. This specimen includes other DNA sequences encoding the same CDR3. V gene TRBV5-1 combines with J gene TRBJ1-1; TRBD1 matches 7 bases. With 4 bases clipped from V and 3 bases from J, the junction kept 6 bases outside the gene matches. CDR1 is SGHRS, CDR2 YFSETQ, per germline. The CDR3 has 14 amino acids. The CDR3 sequence is CASSSTGVYTEAFF. CDR3 sequence (DNA): TGCGCCAGCAGCAGCACAGGGGTTTACACTGAAGCTTTCTTT.

The V call is TRBV24-1, the J call TRBJ1-3; D uncertain. Germline assignment: CDR1 KGHDR and CDR2 SFDVKD. CDR3 length equals 17 residues. V lost 3 bases and J lost 0, with 14 bases in between. CDR3 coding DNA: TGTGCCACCAGTGATCCCACCAGCAACGACTCTGGAAACACCATATATTTT. It encodes CATSDPTSNDSGNTIYF.